This TCR beta chain was obtained from a study of shared clonotypes between healthy human individuals. Notes on the study in general: Memory subsets had estimated richness that was generally smaller than that of naive subsets. Only a few donors were included, so the genetic and exposure-history diversity represented was limited.

Concerning this clone itself: What it recognizes is unknown.

The study drew its donors from healthy HIV-negative adults without recent acute infections or vaccinations. An approximately 200 ng quantity of DNA, roughly 29,000 T cell genomes, went into the sorted-subset replicate PCRs. TCRdb's table, derived via immunoSEQ multiplex PCR, lists solely in-frame clones and lacks some. The table has some 2,100,000 clones, about 94% seen once. This receptor was obtained from a young man in good health. Sequencing input: naive CD4+ T cells sorted from blood. As to subset: CD45RA+ positively selected.

CDR3 bases: TGTGCCACCAGCAGAGATCAACAGGCCTCTGGAAACACCATATATTTT. Its protein product is CATSRDQQASGNTIYF. V is TRBV15 and J is TRBJ1-3, with D perhaps matching TRBD1 (5 bases). CDR1 is LNHNV, CDR2 YYDKDF, per germline (reference sequence). Trimming cost V 0 bases and J 0 bases, with 9 bases left between them. The CDR3 runs to 16 residues.